This TCR beta chain was profiled in a study of CD8+ T cells in alopecia areata. Whole-study context: Tofacitinib administration to treated patients was oral, at 5 to 10 mg twice daily. It was 6 to 18 months of tofacitinib, and then there were 6 months off drug. Study-level findings and limits: Researchers report lesional scalp, most notably alopecia totalis/universalis, outstripped normal scalp in clonality.

Sequencing templates came from extracted RNA that was reverse transcribed into cDNA. Here immunoSEQ multiplex PCR was the method, and the copy in TCRdb shows in-frame clones only, minus some. Altogether 130,000 or so clones are present, 49% being singletons, with the ten largest covering around 19%. This clone was observed a few times. No antigen is known for it. The CDR3 spans 15 residues. J was trimmed by 1 base and V by 5 bases; bases with no gene match: 4. From germline, CDR1 is MNHEY and CDR2 SVGAGI. Cell sorting was applied to PBMCs, and CD4+ and CD8+ T cells were collected. The chain couples TRBV6-5 to TRBJ1-1, with 10 positions matching TRBD1. The TCR originated in a human donor with alopecia areata. This material consisted of CD8+ T cells sorted from blood, taken at week 0. Here the CDR3 DNA reads TGTGCCAGCAGTAGACAGGGGGCTCCGAACACTGAAGCTTTCTTT. As protein: CASSRQGAPNTEAFF.